The clone carrying this T cell receptor (beta chain) was recorded at least ten times. Its cognate antigen is unknown. The sequenced fragment ends 3 residues before the CDR3 boundary, so the rest is inferred from the germline J gene. This entry is derived from a study of T cell clonality in common variable immunodeficiency. Study-level points and caveats: In common variable immunodeficiency, TCR beta chains reportedly carried fewer deletions and N-nucleotide insertions. Shared TCRbeta clones were fewer between CVID subjects than controls.

Generated by immunoSEQ multiplex PCR, the TCRdb table keeps only in-frame clones and is missing some. This sample comprises about 26,000 clones, none seen once only. The CDR3 consists of 16 residues. Germline V gene sequence: CDR1 DFQATT, CDR2 SNEGSKA (reference sequence). V gave up 3 bases and J gave up 5 bases; unmatched junction bases: 13. The V call is TRBV20-1, the J call TRBJ2-5, with 9 bases lining up with TRBD2. The sequencing input was peripheral blood mononuclear cells. This sequence was found in a human donor with common variable immunodeficiency. The CDR3 is CSARVLAGPLRETQYF. The sequenced CDR3 bases are TGCAGTGCTAGGGTACTAGCGGGTCCCCTCCGGGAGACC.